Below, one TCR beta chain is given with its context. The record originates from a study of blood T cell repertoires in COVID-19. Background on the study: Some COVID-19 samples were acute and others convalescent; all came from the United States, Italy and Spain. From T cells, B-cell-depleted T cells, or PBMCs came the material, which was cDNA or gDNA.

Under the authors' procedure: Amplification with reference gene primers provided the estimates of nucleated cell counts. Assay: immunoSEQ multiplex PCR; the TCRdb copy retains only in-frame clones and omits some. V, J and clone size are those of that table, while D and trimming were read from the DNA. This table has tens of thousands of clones, roughly 88% appearing once. Germline V gives CDR1 SNHLY, CDR2 FYNNEI. This CDR3 region has 13 residues. Trimming pared 6 bases from V and 8 bases from J, leaving 16 bases between. The sequencing sample was made of peripheral blood. The chain employs TRBV2 and TRBJ1-2, with D maybe TRBD1 (6 bases). This TCR derives from a man aged 55 to 70 with acute or convalescent COVID-19. CDR3 protein: CASSGQSLGGYTF. The CDR3 DNA follows: TGTGCCAGCAGCGGACAGTCACTCGGAGGCTACACCTTC.